The rows below give T cell receptor beta chains drawn from one sample of a study of cytomegalovirus exposure and HLA in healthy donors. Sequenced by immunoSEQ multiplex PCR; TCRdb stores in-frame clones only, minus some. Of over 110,000 clones in the sample, approximately 84% were seen once. Sequencing used PBMCs. The receptors were gathered from a woman aged 25 to 39 in good health and CMV-seronegative. Each CDR3 is given without its conserved first and last residue.

j_call: TRBJ2-5; cdr3_length: 14; v_call: TRBV25-1; cdr3_aa: ASSEGLRGRVETQY
j_call: TRBJ2-5; cdr3_length: 13; v_call: TRBV5-6; cdr3_aa: ASSLERKGMETQY
j_call: TRBJ2-7; cdr3_length: 12; v_call: TRBV19; cdr3_aa: ASSPRGDLYEQY
j_call: TRBJ1-1; cdr3_length: 12; v_call: TRBV5-1; cdr3_aa: ASSPGYLNTEAF
j_call: TRBJ2-7; cdr3_length: 12; v_call: TRBV18; cdr3_aa: ASSPGLGTYEQY
j_call: NA; cdr3_length: 13; v_call: TRBV2; cdr3_aa: ASSAQRGDRYEQY
j_call: TRBJ2-3; cdr3_length: 13; v_call: TRBV7-8; cdr3_aa: ASSLAPEGTDTQY
j_call: TRBJ1-2; cdr3_length: 14; v_call: TRBV18; cdr3_aa: ASSPRQGRTNYGYT
j_call: TRBJ2-1; cdr3_length: 10; v_call: TRBV15; cdr3_aa: ATSTATGEEF
j_call: TRBJ2-7; cdr3_length: 11; v_call: TRBV19; cdr3_aa: ASRPSGQYEQY
j_call: TRBJ1-6; cdr3_length: 13; v_call: TRBV5-1; cdr3_aa: ASSLGQGWNSPLH
j_call: TRBJ1-4; cdr3_length: 12; v_call: TRBV5-1; cdr3_aa: ASSQDSSNEKLF
j_call: TRBJ2-1; cdr3_length: 13; v_call: TRBV5-1; cdr3_aa: ASSSGTDYLGEQF
j_call: TRBJ2-7; cdr3_length: 12; v_call: TRBV13; cdr3_aa: ASSLGQVGNEQY
j_call: TRBJ2-3; cdr3_length: 16; v_call: TRBV4-2; cdr3_aa: ASSPKPRGRGDTDTQY
j_call: TRBJ2-1; cdr3_length: 14; v_call: TRBV30; cdr3_aa: AWSPNRRGAGNEQF
j_call: TRBJ1-4; cdr3_length: 10; v_call: TRBV14; cdr3_aa: ASSQGLEKLF
j_call: TRBJ2-7; cdr3_length: 12; v_call: TRBV9; cdr3_aa: ASSVSSRGAEQY
j_call: TRBJ2-3; cdr3_length: 13; v_call: TRBV5-1; cdr3_aa: ASSFSGGSGDTQY
j_call: TRBJ2-7; cdr3_length: 11; v_call: TRBV7-9; cdr3_aa: ASSPQDSYEQY
j_call: TRBJ2-5; cdr3_length: 12; v_call: TRBV7-3; cdr3_aa: ASSPGSGGETQY
j_call: TRBJ2-4; cdr3_length: 15; v_call: TRBV2; cdr3_aa: AGASGGDLLAKNIQY
j_call: TRBJ2-2; cdr3_length: 14; v_call: TRBV4-3; cdr3_aa: ASSQGQGGYTGELF
j_call: TRBJ2-1; cdr3_length: 13; v_call: TRBV9; cdr3_aa: ASSVVSGGFGEQF
j_call: TRBJ2-5; cdr3_length: 12; v_call: TRBV5-1; cdr3_aa: ASSLQGPQETQY
j_call: TRBJ1-1; cdr3_length: 10; v_call: TRBV7-2; cdr3_aa: ASSKTGIEAF
j_call: TRBJ1-4; cdr3_length: 12; v_call: TRBV9; cdr3_aa: ASSVAWHSEKLF
j_call: TRBJ2-1; cdr3_length: 13; v_call: TRBV27; cdr3_aa: ASSLSSTPGGLQF
j_call: TRBJ2-7; cdr3_length: 13; v_call: TRBV6-1; cdr3_aa: ASREAGGGSYEQY
j_call: TRBJ2-6; cdr3_length: 11; v_call: TRBV28; cdr3_aa: ASHGSGANVLT
j_call: TRBJ2-7; cdr3_length: 14; v_call: TRBV11-2; cdr3_aa: ASSLARQTSGAWQY
j_call: TRBJ2-5; cdr3_length: 14; v_call: TRBV7-2; cdr3_aa: ASSLERASLSETQY
j_call: TRBJ1-2; cdr3_length: 11; v_call: TRBV29-1; cdr3_aa: SALDRGDYGYT
j_call: TRBJ2-3; cdr3_length: 13; v_call: TRBV7-9; cdr3_aa: ASSPWLAAEDTQY
j_call: TRBJ2-5; cdr3_length: 10; v_call: TRBV7-2; cdr3_aa: ASSPLRETQY
j_call: TRBJ1-1; cdr3_length: 11; v_call: TRBV18; cdr3_aa: ASSEGQNTEAF
j_call: TRBJ2-5; cdr3_length: 11; v_call: TRBV7-7; cdr3_aa: ASSPDTAGTQY
j_call: TRBJ1-5; cdr3_length: 16; v_call: TRBV2; cdr3_aa: ASSATGGWFGSNQPQH
j_call: TRBJ1-3; cdr3_length: 16; v_call: TRBV18; cdr3_aa: ASSPPVGQGTAGNTIY
j_call: TRBJ2-3; cdr3_length: 13; v_call: TRBV6-5; cdr3_aa: ASSQPGLGPDTQY
j_call: TRBJ1-6; cdr3_length: 14; v_call: TRBV11-2; cdr3_aa: ASSFLGGASESPLH
j_call: TRBJ1-2; cdr3_length: 12; v_call: TRBV19; cdr3_aa: ASRTGTGGFGYT
j_call: TRBJ2-5; cdr3_length: 13; v_call: TRBV5-1; cdr3_aa: ASSLAGTGGETQY
j_call: TRBJ2-3; cdr3_length: 13; v_call: TRBV7-6; cdr3_aa: ASSLRGGRADTQY
j_call: TRBJ2-1; cdr3_length: 12; v_call: TRBV9; cdr3_aa: ASSRGQGHNEQF
j_call: TRBJ1-2; cdr3_length: 12; v_call: TRBV5-4; cdr3_aa: ASSFGQGNYGYT
j_call: TRBJ1-1; cdr3_length: 10; v_call: TRBV28; cdr3_aa: ASSFGSLFAF
j_call: TRBJ1-6; cdr3_length: 17; v_call: TRBV5-1; cdr3_aa: ASRRTGTGGVMDNSPLH
j_call: TRBJ1-2; cdr3_length: 12; v_call: TRBV19; cdr3_aa: ASSISAELYGYT
j_call: TRBJ1-1; cdr3_length: 12; v_call: TRBV5-1; cdr3_aa: ASSYTGAGGVAF
j_call: TRBJ1-1; cdr3_length: 11; v_call: TRBV19; cdr3_aa: ASSVRLDTEAF
j_call: TRBJ2-7; cdr3_length: 13; v_call: TRBV5-1; cdr3_aa: ASSQPGQGVYEQY
j_call: TRBJ1-5; cdr3_length: 12; v_call: TRBV4-3; cdr3_aa: ASSQVRGNQPQH
j_call: TRBJ2-7; cdr3_length: 11; v_call: TRBV19; cdr3_aa: ASSIPGYYEQY